The clone carrying this TCR beta chain was detected ten times or more. Its antigen remains unidentified. The cohort's ophthalmopathy patients, a group with duration under 3 months, had a Clinical Activity Score of at least 3 and a NOSPECS grade of at least 4. The sample comes from a study of T cells in Graves' hyperthyroidism and ophthalmopathy. General study points: Ophthalmopathy was model-predicted a median around 6.1 months pre-onset. Blood held most thyroid clonotypes expanded above 0.001 frequency.

This CDR3 has 16 residues. Germline V gene sequence: CDR1 LGHDT, CDR2 YNNKEL (reference sequence). V dropped 4 bases and J dropped 4; count of bases not matched to a gene: 9. Amplified TCR beta CDR3 regions derived from RNA transcripts. The TCR CDR3 first-round RT-PCR relied on the HTBI primer set. One entry per CDR3 protein, called by TCRdb with MiXCR from the multiplex PCR reads. The data contain about 400,000 distinct CDR3 sequences, roughly 15% of them singletons. This TCR was sampled from a woman aged 60-75 years with Graves' ophthalmopathy. The gene calls are TRBV3-1 and TRBJ2-2, with 7 bases matching TRBD1. Specimen: blood. The CDR3 nucleotides are TGTGCCAGCAGCCGCCTCAGGGGGTTAAGCACCGGGGAGCTGTTTTTT. Protein: CASSRLRGLSTGELFF.